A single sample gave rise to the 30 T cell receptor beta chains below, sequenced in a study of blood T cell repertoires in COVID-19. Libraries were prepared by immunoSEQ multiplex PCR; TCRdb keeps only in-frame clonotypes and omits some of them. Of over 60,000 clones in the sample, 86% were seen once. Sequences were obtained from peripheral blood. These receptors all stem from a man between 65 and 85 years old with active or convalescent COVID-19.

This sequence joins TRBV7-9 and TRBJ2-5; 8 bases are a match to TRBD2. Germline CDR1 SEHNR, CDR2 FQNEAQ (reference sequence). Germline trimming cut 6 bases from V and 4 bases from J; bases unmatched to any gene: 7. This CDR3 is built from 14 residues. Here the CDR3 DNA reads TGTGCCAGCAGGACAGCGGGAGTTGGAGAGACCCAGTACTTC. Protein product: CASRTAGVGETQYF.

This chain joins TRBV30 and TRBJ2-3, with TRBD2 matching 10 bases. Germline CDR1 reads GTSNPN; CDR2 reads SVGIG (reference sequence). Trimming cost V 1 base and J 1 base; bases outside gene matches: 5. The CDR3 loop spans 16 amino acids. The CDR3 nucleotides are TGTGCCTGGAGTGCCCCGGGACTAGCGCGCACAGATACGCAGTATTTT. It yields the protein CAWSAPGLARTDTQYF. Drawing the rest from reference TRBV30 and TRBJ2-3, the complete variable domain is SQTIHQWPATLVQPVGSPLSLECTVEGTSNPNLYWYRQAAGRGLQLLFYSVGIGQISSEVPQNLSASRPQDRQFILSSKKLLLSDSGFYLCAWSAPGLARTDTQYFGPGTRLTVL.

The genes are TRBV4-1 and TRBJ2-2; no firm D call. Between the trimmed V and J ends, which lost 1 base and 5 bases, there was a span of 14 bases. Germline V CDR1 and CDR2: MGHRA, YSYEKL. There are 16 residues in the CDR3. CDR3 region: CASSQVIPMRTGELFF. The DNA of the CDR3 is TGCGCCAGCAGCCAAGTTATTCCTATGAGGACCGGGGAGCTGTTTTTT.

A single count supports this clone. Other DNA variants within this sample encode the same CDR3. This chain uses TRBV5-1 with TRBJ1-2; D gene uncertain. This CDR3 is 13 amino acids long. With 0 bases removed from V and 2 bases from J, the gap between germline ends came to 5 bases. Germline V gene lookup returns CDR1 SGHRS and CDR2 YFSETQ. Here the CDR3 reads CASSLGQNYGYTF. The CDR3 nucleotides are TGCGCCAGCAGCTTGGGTCAGAACTATGGCTACACCTTC.

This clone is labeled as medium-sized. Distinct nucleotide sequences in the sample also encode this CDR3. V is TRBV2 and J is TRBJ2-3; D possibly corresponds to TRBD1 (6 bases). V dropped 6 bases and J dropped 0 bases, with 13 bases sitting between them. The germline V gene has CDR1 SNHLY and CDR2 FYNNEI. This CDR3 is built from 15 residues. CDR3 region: CASSPGTSSTDTQYF. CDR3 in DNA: TGTGCCAGCAGCCCCGGGACATCAAGCACAGATACGCAGTATTTT.

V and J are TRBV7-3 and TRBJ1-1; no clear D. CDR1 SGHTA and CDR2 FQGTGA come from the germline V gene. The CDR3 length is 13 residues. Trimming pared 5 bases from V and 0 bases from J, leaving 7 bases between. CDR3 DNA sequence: TGTGCCAGCAGCGTACAGATGAACACTGAAGCTTTCTTT. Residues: CASSVQMNTEAFF.

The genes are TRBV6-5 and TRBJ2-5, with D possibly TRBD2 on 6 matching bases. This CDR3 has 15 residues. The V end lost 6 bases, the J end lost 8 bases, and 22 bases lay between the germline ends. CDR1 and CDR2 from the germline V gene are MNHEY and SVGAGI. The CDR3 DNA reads TGTGCCAGCAGAGACCCCGGCGGGGCCCCAGGTACCCAGTACTTC. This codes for CASRDPGGAPGTQYF.

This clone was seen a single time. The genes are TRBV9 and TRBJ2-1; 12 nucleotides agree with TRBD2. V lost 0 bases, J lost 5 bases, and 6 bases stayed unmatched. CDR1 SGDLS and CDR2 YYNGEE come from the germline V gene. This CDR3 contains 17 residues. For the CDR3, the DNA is TGTGCCAGCAGCGTAGCCGTACTAGCGGGAGGAAACAATGAGCAGTTCTTC. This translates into CASSVAVLAGGNNEQFF.

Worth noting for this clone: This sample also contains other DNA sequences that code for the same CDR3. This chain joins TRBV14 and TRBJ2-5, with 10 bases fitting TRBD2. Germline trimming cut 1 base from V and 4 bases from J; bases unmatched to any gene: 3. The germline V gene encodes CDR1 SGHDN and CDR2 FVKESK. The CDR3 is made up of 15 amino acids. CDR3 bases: TGTGCCAGCAGCCAAGGGACTAGCGGAGGAGAGACCCAGTACTTC. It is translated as CASSQGTSGGETQYF. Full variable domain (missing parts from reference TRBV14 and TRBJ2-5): EAGVTQFPSHSVIEKGQTVTLRCDPISGHDNLYWYRRVMGKEIKFLLHFVKESKQDESGMPNNRFLAERTGGTYSTLKVQPAELEDSGVYFCASSQGTSGGETQYFGPGTRLLVL.

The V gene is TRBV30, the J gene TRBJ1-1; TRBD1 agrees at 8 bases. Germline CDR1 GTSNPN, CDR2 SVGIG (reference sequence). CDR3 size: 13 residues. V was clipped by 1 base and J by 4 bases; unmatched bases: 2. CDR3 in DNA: TGTGCCTGGAGTGAACAGGGGGGCACTGAAGCTTTCTTT. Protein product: CAWSEQGGTEAFF.

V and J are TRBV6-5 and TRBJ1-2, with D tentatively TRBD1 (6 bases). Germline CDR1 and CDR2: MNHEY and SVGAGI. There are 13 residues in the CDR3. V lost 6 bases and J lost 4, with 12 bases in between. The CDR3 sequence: CASSRDRFYGYTF. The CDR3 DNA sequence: TGTGCCAGCAGCCGAGACAGGTTCTATGGCTACACCTTC.

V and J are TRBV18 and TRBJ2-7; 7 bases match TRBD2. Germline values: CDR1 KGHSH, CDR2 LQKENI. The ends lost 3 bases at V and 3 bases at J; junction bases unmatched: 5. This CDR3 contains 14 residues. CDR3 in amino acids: CASSPGGSRYEQYF. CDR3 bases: TGTGCCAGCTCACCGGGGGGGAGCCGCTACGAGCAGTACTTC.

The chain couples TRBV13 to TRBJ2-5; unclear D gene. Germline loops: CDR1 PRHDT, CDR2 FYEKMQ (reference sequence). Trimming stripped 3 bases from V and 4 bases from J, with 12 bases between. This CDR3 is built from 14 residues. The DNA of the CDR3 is TGTGCCAGCAGCTTGCACAGTCAGGCAGAGACCCAGTACTTC. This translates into CASSLHSQAETQYF.

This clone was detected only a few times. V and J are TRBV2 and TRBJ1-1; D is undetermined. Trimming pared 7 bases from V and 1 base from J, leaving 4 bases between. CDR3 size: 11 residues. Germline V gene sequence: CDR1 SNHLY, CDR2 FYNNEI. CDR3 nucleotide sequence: TGTGCCAGCACGGGGAACACTGAAGCTTTCTTT. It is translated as CASTGNTEAFF.

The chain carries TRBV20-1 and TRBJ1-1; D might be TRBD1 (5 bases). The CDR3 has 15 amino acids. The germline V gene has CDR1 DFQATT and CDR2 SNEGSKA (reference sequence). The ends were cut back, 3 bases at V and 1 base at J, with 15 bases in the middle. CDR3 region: CSASPMGGTNTEAFF. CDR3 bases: TGCAGTGCTAGTCCTATGGGGGGGACGAACACTGAAGCTTTCTTT.

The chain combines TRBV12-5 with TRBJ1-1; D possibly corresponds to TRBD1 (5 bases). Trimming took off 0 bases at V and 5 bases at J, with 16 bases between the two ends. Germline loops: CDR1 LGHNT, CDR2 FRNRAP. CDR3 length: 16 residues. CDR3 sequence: CASGLVSGRVWTEAFF. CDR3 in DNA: TGTGCTAGTGGTTTGGTATCAGGCAGGGTTTGGACTGAAGCTTTCTTT.

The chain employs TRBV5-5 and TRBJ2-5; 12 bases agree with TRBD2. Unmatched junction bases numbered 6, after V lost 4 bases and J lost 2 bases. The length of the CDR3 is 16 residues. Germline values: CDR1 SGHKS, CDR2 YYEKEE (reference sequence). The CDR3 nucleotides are TGTGCCAGCAGCATTCTAGCGGGAGGGCCTCAAGAGACCCAGTACTTC. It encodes CASSILAGGPQETQYF.

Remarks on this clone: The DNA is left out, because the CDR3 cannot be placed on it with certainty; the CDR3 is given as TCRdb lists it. The chain's CDR3 is CASSTSKRDTEAFF. J is TRBJ1-1 and V is TRBV28. Germline CDR1 is MDHEN and CDR2 is SYDVKM. The CDR3 is 14 amino acids long, termini counted.

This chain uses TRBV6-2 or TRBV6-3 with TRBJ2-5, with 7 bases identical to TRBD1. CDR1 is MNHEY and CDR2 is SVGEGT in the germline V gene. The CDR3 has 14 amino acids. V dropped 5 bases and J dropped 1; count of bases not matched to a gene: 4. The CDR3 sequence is CASSARGSQETQYF. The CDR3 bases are TGTGCCAGCAGTGCCAGGGGGAGCCAAGAGACCCAGTACTTC.

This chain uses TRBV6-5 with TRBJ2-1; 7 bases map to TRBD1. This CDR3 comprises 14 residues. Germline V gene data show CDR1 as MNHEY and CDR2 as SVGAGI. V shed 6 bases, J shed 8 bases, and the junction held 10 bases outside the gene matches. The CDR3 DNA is TGTGCCAGCAGGAGGGACAGTTTCCCGTATGAGCAGTTCTTC. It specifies CASRRDSFPYEQFF.

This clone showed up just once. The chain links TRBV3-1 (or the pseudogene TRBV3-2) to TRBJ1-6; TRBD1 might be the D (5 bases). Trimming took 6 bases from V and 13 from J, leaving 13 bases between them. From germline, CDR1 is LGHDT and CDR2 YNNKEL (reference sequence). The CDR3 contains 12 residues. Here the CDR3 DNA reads TGTGCCAGCAGTCGTGGGGGGTCCCCCCTCCACTTT. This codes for CASSRGGSPLHF.

The DNA of the CDR3 is TGTGCCAGCAGTTTTGGCAGGGGATCCGAGCAGTACTTC. It codes for CASSFGRGSEQYF. This chain uses TRBV27 with TRBJ2-7; TRBD1 is a possible D gene (6 bases). This CDR3 is 13 amino acids long. Germline assignment: CDR1 MNHEY and CDR2 SMNVEV (reference sequence). V was pared by 3 bases and J by 6 bases, with 12 bases between.

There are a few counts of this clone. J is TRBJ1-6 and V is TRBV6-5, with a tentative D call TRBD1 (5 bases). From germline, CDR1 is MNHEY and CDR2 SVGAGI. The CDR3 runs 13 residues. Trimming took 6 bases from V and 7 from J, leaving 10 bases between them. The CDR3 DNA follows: TGTGCCAGCAGCTCTACAGGAAATTCACCCCTCCACTTT. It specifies CASSSTGNSPLHF.

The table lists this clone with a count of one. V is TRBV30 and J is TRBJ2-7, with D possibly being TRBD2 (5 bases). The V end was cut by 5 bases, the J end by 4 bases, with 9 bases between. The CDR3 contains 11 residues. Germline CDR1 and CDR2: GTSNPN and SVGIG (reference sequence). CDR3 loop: CAWGRFYEQYF. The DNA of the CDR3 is TGTGCCTGGGGGAGATTTTACGAGCAGTACTTC.

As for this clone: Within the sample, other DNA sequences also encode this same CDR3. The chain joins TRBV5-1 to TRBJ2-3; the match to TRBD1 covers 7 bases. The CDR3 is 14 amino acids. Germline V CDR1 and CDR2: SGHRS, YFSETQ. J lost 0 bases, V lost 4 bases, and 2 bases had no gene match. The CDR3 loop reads CASSRDSSTDTQYF. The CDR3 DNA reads TGCGCCAGCAGCCGGGACAGCAGCACAGATACGCAGTATTTT.

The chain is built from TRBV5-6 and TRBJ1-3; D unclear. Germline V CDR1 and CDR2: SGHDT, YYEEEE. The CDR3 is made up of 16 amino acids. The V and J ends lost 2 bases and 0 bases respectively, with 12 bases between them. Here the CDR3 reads CASSFFRLNSGNTIYF. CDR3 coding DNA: TGTGCCAGCAGCTTTTTCCGACTGAACTCTGGAAACACCATATATTTT.

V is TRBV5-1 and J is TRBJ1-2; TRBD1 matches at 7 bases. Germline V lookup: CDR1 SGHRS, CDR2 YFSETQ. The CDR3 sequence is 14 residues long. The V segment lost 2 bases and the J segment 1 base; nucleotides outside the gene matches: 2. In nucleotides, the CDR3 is TGCGCCAGCAGCTTTGGGGACAGTAACTATGGCTACACCTTC. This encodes CASSFGDSNYGYTF.

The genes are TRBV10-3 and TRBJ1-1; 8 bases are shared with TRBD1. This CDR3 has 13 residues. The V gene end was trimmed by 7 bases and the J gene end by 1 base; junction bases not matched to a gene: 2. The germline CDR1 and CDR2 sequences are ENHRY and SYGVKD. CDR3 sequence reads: CAIKGQGNTEAFF. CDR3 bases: TGTGCCATCAAAGGACAGGGGAACACTGAAGCTTTCTTT.

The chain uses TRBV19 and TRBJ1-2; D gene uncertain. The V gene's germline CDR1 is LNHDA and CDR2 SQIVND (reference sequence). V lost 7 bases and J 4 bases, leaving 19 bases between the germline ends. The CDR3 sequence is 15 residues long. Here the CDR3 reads CASTRGGQIPYGYTF. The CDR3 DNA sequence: TGTGCCAGTACCCGAGGTGGCCAGATACCCTATGGCTACACCTTC.

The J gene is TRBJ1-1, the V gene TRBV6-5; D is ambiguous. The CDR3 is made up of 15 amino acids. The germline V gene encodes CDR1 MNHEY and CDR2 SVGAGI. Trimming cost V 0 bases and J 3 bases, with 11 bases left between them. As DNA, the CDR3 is TGTGCCAGCAGTTACTCCCTAGCTGTGGACACTGAAGCTTTCTTT. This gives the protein CASSYSLAVDTEAFF.